This TCR beta chain originates from a study of blood T cell repertoires in COVID-19. TCRdb's table, derived via immunoSEQ multiplex PCR, lists solely in-frame clones and lacks some. The profile shows about 44,000 clones, roughly nine tenths of them singletons. Germline lookup yields CDR1 WSHSY and CDR2 SAAADI. Trimming took 3 bases from V and 2 from J, leaving 8 bases between them. This CDR3 comprises 14 residues. The sequencing input was peripheral blood. The clonotype originates from a woman older than 75 in a cohort sampled during active or convalescent COVID-19. The V call is TRBV10-2, the J call TRBJ1-5; a weak D match, TRBD1 (6 bases). The CDR3 is CASSEPGGNQPQHF. The CDR3 nucleotides are TGCGCCAGCAGTGAACCAGGGGGCAATCAGCCCCAGCATTTT.